Following are 14 T cell receptor beta chains from one sample sequenced in a study of blood T cell repertoires in COVID-19. Assay: immunoSEQ multiplex PCR; the TCRdb copy retains only in-frame clones and omits some. The sample consists of approximately 31,000 clones, roughly 89% of them appearing once. Sequenced: peripheral blood. The receptors come from a man at least 80 years old with acute or convalescent COVID-19.

This clone is large. The J gene is TRBJ2-1, the V gene TRBV3-1 (or the pseudogene TRBV3-2); 11 nucleotides agree with TRBD2. This CDR3 comprises 14 residues. Germline V lookup: CDR1 LGHDT, CDR2 YNNKEL (reference sequence). With V trimmed by 9 bases and J by 4 bases, 5 bases remained unmatched. As DNA, the CDR3 is TGTGCCAGAAAGGGACTAGCGGCATACAATGAGCAGTTCTTC. This encodes CARKGLAAYNEQFF.

J is TRBJ1-1 and V is TRBV7-9; D gene unclear. V was pared by 3 bases and J by 6 bases, with 8 bases between. This CDR3 is built from 12 residues. CDR1 and CDR2 (germline): SEHNR, FQNEAQ (reference sequence). The CDR3 loop reads CASSLSGAEAFF. As DNA, the CDR3 is TGTGCCAGCAGCTTGTCCGGGGCTGAAGCTTTCTTT.

CDR3 bases: TGTGCCAGCAGTCTGGACAGGAGCAATGAAAAACTGTTTTTT. It specifies CASSLDRSNEKLFF. The rearrangement links TRBV11-2 to TRBJ1-4; 7 bases are shared with TRBD1. The germline V gene has CDR1 SGHAT and CDR2 FQNNGV. There are 14 residues in the CDR3. The junction had 6 bases not matched to a gene; V was cut back by 6 bases and J by 5 bases.

This sequence joins TRBV25-1 and TRBJ1-2; D might be TRBD1 (6 bases). The V end was cut by 1 base, the J end by 4 bases, with 13 bases between. The CDR3 loop spans 15 amino acids. Looked up from germline, CDR1 is MGHDK and CDR2 is SYGVNS. The CDR3 sequence: CASSESGGAGYGYTF. The DNA for the CDR3 is TGTGCCAGCAGTGAATCGGGGGGCGCTGGCTATGGCTACACCTTC.

The chain combines TRBV12-5 with TRBJ1-1; 7 nucleotides match TRBD1. Germline V gene data show CDR1 as LGHNT and CDR2 as FRNRAP. The CDR3 totals 16 residues. V shed 3 bases, J shed 1 base, and the junction held 8 bases outside the gene matches. The CDR3 coding sequence is TGTGCTAGTGGTTTTCGACAGGGTGGGAGGAACACTGAAGCTTTCTTT. It translates to CASGFRQGGRNTEAFF. Looking up the rest from reference TRBV12-5 and TRBJ1-1 gives the full variable domain: DARVTQTPRHKVTEMGQEVTMRCQPILGHNTVFWYRQTMMQGLELLAYFRNRAPLDDSGMPKDRFSAEMPDATLATLKIQPSEPRDSAVYFCASGFRQGGRNTEAFFGQGTRLTVV.

V gene TRBV5-1 combines with J gene TRBJ2-3, with 10 nucleotides matching TRBD2. V gave up 0 bases and J gave up 3 bases; unmatched junction bases: 4. The CDR3 runs to 16 residues. Looked up from germline, CDR1 is SGHRS and CDR2 is YFSETQ. The CDR3 reads CASSLGASGRTDTQYF. CDR3 nucleotides: TGCGCCAGCAGCTTGGGGGCTAGCGGGAGAACAGATACGCAGTATTTT.

V usage is TRBV30 and J usage is TRBJ1-2, with a weak D call TRBD1 (6 bases). The germline gives CDR1 GTSNPN, CDR2 SVGIG (reference sequence). Trimming left V 2 bases short and J 4 bases short, with 14 bases between. The CDR3 covers 14 residues. This CDR3 is CAWSRGGRLYGYTF. The CDR3 region has the DNA TGTGCCTGGAGTCGGGGGGGGCGGCTCTATGGCTACACCTTC.

The gene calls are TRBV7-2 and TRBJ2-4; D possibly corresponds to TRBD1 (5 bases). The V and J ends lost 3 bases and 12 bases respectively, with 12 bases between them. Germline V lookup: CDR1 SGHTA, CDR2 FQGNSA. This CDR3 has 12 amino acids. The DNA for the CDR3 is TGTGCCAGCAGCTTTGCAGGGCGCGCTCAGTACTTC. It encodes CASSFAGRAQYF.

This sequence joins TRBV5-1 and TRBJ2-1, with TRBD2 matching over 13 bases. Germline CDR1 reads SGHRS; CDR2 reads YFSETQ. Trimming cost V 3 bases and J 10 bases; bases outside gene matches: 7. CDR3 size: 15 residues. In DNA, the CDR3 is TGCGCCAGCAGCTCTCGGACTAGCGGGAGTGGGGAGCAGTTCTTC. Amino acid sequence: CASSSRTSGSGEQFF.

The chain recombines TRBV3-1 (or the pseudogene TRBV3-2) with TRBJ1-4; D not resolved. The CDR3 is 12 amino acids. CDR1 is LGHDT, CDR2 YNNKEL, per germline (reference sequence). V lost 1 base and J lost 6, with 3 bases in between. The CDR3: CASSQADEKLFF. The DNA of the CDR3 is TGTGCCAGCAGCCAAGCCGATGAAAAACTGTTTTTT.

The chain recombines TRBV5-6 with TRBJ1-2, with 8 nucleotides matching TRBD1. The V segment lost 4 bases and the J segment 5 bases; nucleotides outside the gene matches: 4. Germline-derived CDR1 and CDR2 are SGHDT and YYEEEE. The CDR3 spans 13 residues. CDR3: CASSPGQAYGYTF. DNA for the CDR3: TGTGCCAGCAGCCCGGGACAGGCTTATGGCTACACCTTC.

J is TRBJ2-2 and V is TRBV11-2, with 8 bases matching TRBD2. CDR3 length: 15 residues. Looked up from germline, CDR1 is SGHAT and CDR2 is FQNNGV. Unmatched junction bases numbered 7, after V lost 5 bases and J lost 5 bases. The CDR3 bases are TGTGCCAGCAGCCTGGGACTAGTTGGGACCGGGGAGCTGTTTTTT. The encoded protein is CASSLGLVGTGELFF.

The rearrangement links TRBV18 to TRBJ2-3; TRBD2 aligns across 8 bases. The length of the CDR3 is 16 residues. The trim removed 2 bases at V and 0 bases at J, leaving 4 bases unmatched. Germline CDR1 is KGHSH and CDR2 is LQKENI. The CDR3 DNA is TGTGCCAGCTCACCAGAGGCTAGCGGGAGCACAGATACGCAGTATTTT. It codes for CASSPEASGSTDTQYF.

The chain employs TRBV3-1 (or the pseudogene TRBV3-2) and TRBJ1-2; 9 positions match TRBD1. The germline V gene has CDR1 LGHDT and CDR2 YNNKEL (reference sequence). Germline trimming cut 2 bases from V and 3 bases from J; bases unmatched to any gene: 10. The CDR3 is 17 residues long. CDR3 loop: CASSQTAGTGTHYGYTF. The CDR3 DNA is TGTGCCAGCAGCCAAACCGCCGGGACAGGGACCCACTATGGCTACACCTTC.